These 23 T cell receptor beta chains share one sample of origin, sequenced in a study of post-analysis software for immune sequencing data. Overall study results and limits: About five TRBV segments, including TRBV5-6, TRBV5-1 and TRBV20-1, were more frequent in patients than controls.

Incorporated into the TCR beta cDNA libraries were unique molecular identifiers, which served to reduce PCR and sequencing biases. TCRdb called the PCR reads again in MiXCR, with one record for every CDR3 protein. This sample carries 400,000 to 500,000 distinct CDR3 sequences, over 30% of them seen once, and the ten largest clones take approximately 7.6%. These TCRs are of unknown antigen specificity. The material sequenced was blood. These receptors all come from a girl aged 2 to 10 with multiple sclerosis.

The genes are TRBV4-3 and TRBJ2-3, with no clear D. Germline V gives CDR1 LGHNA, CDR2 YSLEER. V was shortened by 4 bases and J by 6 bases, with 11 bases between the two germline ends. CDR3 size: 13 residues. The CDR3 spells CASSLRLPDTQYF. The CDR3 region has the DNA TGCGCCAGCAGCCTTAGACTCCCCGATACGCAGTATTTT.

This chain joins TRBV28 and TRBJ1-2, with no clear D. V gave up 3 bases and J gave up 4 bases, with 9 bases separating them. Per the germline V gene, CDR1 is MDHEN and CDR2 is SYDVKM. This CDR3 is built from 13 residues. CDR3 in amino acids: CASSFYGIYGYTF. As DNA, the CDR3 is TGTGCCAGCAGTTTCTACGGTATCTATGGCTACACCTTC.

V usage is TRBV5-1 and J usage is TRBJ1-1; perhaps TRBD1 as D (5 bases). This CDR3 has 14 residues. V was trimmed by 7 bases and J by 5 bases, leaving 18 bases between them. Germline V gene lookup returns CDR1 SGHRS and CDR2 YFSETQ. As DNA, the CDR3 is TGCGCCAGCGGTTCCGCAACAGGTTATACTGAAGCTTTCTTT. The encoded protein is CASGSATGYTEAFF.

The table lists this clonotype with a few counts. The V gene is TRBV29-1, the J gene TRBJ2-7; 9 nucleotides agree with TRBD1. CDR1 is SQVTM, CDR2 ANQGSEA, per germline. This CDR3 contains 13 residues. CDR3 bases: TGCAGTGTGGTTGGACAGGGGACGTACGAGCAGTACTTC. This encodes CSVVGQGTYEQYF.

The CDR3: CASSSRAALETQYF. For the CDR3, the DNA is TGTGCCAGCAGTTCTCGGGCAGCCCTAGAGACCCAGTACTTC. This chain joins TRBV28 and TRBJ2-5; no clear D. Trimming took off 4 bases at V and 4 bases at J, with 13 bases between the two ends. Germline V CDR1 and CDR2: MDHEN, SYDVKM. The CDR3 spans 14 residues.

This clonotype was observed a handful of times. This sequence joins TRBV29-1 and TRBJ2-1, with TRBD2 identical over 9 bases. Germline V lookup: CDR1 SQVTM, CDR2 ANQGSEA. CDR3 size: 12 residues. Trimming removed 4 bases from V and 9 bases from J; junction bases left unmatched: 4. CDR3 bases: TGCAGCGTTGCTGGGACTAGCACTGAGCAGTTCTTC. Its translation: CSVAGTSTEQFF.

The V call is TRBV7-3, the J call TRBJ1-1, with a possible D match to TRBD1 (6 bases). The CDR3 is made up of 14 amino acids. With 5 bases removed from V and 1 base from J, the gap between germline ends came to 11 bases. Germline CDR1 SGHTA, CDR2 FQGTGA. The CDR3 bases are TGTGCCAGCAGCGCCCGGGACAAGAACACTGAAGCTTTCTTT. It is translated as CASSARDKNTEAFF.

This clonotype was seen just once. The V call is TRBV6-5, the J call TRBJ2-3; 10 bases match TRBD1. J lost 3 bases, V lost 6 bases, and 9 bases had no gene match. CDR3 length: 16 amino acids. Per the germline V gene, CDR1 is MNHEY and CDR2 is SVGAGI. This chain's CDR3 is CASRRVWTGGTDTQYF. Written as DNA, the CDR3 is TGTGCCAGCAGAAGGGTCTGGACAGGGGGGACAGATACGCAGTATTTT.

This clonotype has more than one count but fewer than ten. The rearrangement links TRBV5-6 to TRBJ2-7, with TRBD2 matching over 10 bases. Looked up from germline, CDR1 is SGHDT and CDR2 is YYEEEE. Unmatched junction bases numbered 9, after V lost 6 bases and J lost 3 bases. The CDR3 consists of 15 residues. This CDR3 is CASTPGSGRVYEQYF. As DNA, the CDR3 is TGTGCCAGCACCCCCGGGAGCGGGAGGGTCTACGAGCAGTACTTC.

V is TRBV7-2 and J is TRBJ2-7; 7 bases fit TRBD1. The DNA end is more similar to TRBJ2-5, so the J call may be wrong. Germline CDR1 and CDR2: SGHTA and FQGNSA. The CDR3 totals 14 residues. Here the CDR3 reads CASSYDRAAKTQYF. Here the CDR3 DNA reads TGTGCCAGCAGCTACGACAGGGCGGCGAAGACCCAGTACTTC.

This clonotype was picked up a small number of times. The chain links TRBV28 to TRBJ1-4, with unresolved D. Germline-derived CDR1 and CDR2 are MDHEN and SYDVKM. Trimming removed 7 bases from V and 7 bases from J, with 4 bases in between. The CDR3 loop spans 10 amino acids. The CDR3 nucleotides read TGTGCCAGCAACGGTGAAAAACTGTTTTTT. Protein sequence: CASNGEKLFF.

V and J are TRBV5-1 and TRBJ2-3, with 10 bases that match TRBD2. Germline values: CDR1 SGHRS, CDR2 YFSETQ. V shed 4 bases, J shed 6 bases, and the junction held 11 bases outside the gene matches. The CDR3 runs 16 residues. The CDR3 DNA is TGCGCCAGCAGCACCCTCGCTAGCGGGAGATCGGATACGCAGTATTTT. Its translation: CASSTLASGRSDTQYF.

Only a few counts were recorded for this clonotype. The chain combines TRBV6-2 or TRBV6-3 with TRBJ2-5; 12 nucleotides agree with TRBD2. Matching the DNA end better, TRBJ2-7 makes the J call doubtful. Germline-derived CDR1 and CDR2 are MNHEY and SVGEGT. The length of the CDR3 is 15 residues. CDR3 DNA: TGTGCCAGCAGAGCCCCGACTAGCGGGAGCCACGAGCAGTACTTC. Translated, it gives CASRAPTSGSHEQYF.

This clonotype was counted only a few times. The J gene is TRBJ2-7, the V gene TRBV7-2; 10 bases line up with TRBD2. Germline trimming cut 5 bases from V and 3 bases from J; bases unmatched to any gene: 10. Germline CDR1 is SGHTA and CDR2 is FQGNSA. The CDR3 covers 16 residues. The CDR3 region has the DNA TGTGCCAGCAGCCTTCCAAGCGGGAGGGCCGGCTACGAGCAGTACTTC. It is translated as CASSLPSGRAGYEQYF.

There are many counts of this clonotype. The chain carries TRBV7-2 and TRBJ1-4; perhaps TRBD1 as D (5 bases). Germline loops: CDR1 SGHTA, CDR2 FQGNSA. This CDR3 is built from 17 residues. Trimming removed 1 base from V and 10 bases from J, with 22 bases in between. The chain's CDR3 is CASSLGLPGSERGKLFF. Here the CDR3 DNA reads TGTGCCAGCAGCTTAGGCCTGCCGGGCTCCGAAAGGGGAAAACTGTTTTTT. Together with reference TRBV7-2 and TRBJ1-4, the CDR3 gives the full variable domain: GAGVSQSPSNKVTEKGKDVELRCDPISGHTALYWYRQSLGQGLEFLIYFQGNSAPDKSGLPSDRFSAERTGGSVSTLTIQRTQQEDSAVYLCASSLGLPGSERGKLFFGSGTQLSVL.

This clonotype occurred a few times. This chain connects TRBV28 to TRBJ1-4, with unresolved D. Germline CDR1 reads MDHEN; CDR2 reads SYDVKM. The CDR3 is 12 amino acids. Trimming removed 8 bases at V and 8 bases at J, with 12 bases between. The CDR3 bases are TGTGCCAGCCAAACTCCAAGGGAAAAACTGTTTTTT. Its protein is CASQTPREKLFF.

This clonotype has a handful of counts. This chain uses TRBV20-1 with TRBJ2-2; no definite D call. This CDR3 comprises 14 residues. Trimming removed 3 bases from V and 2 bases from J, with 10 bases in between. Per germline, CDR1 DFQATT and CDR2 SNEGSKA (reference sequence). The CDR3 protein is CSASSWRNTGELFF. CDR3 coding DNA: TGCAGTGCTAGTTCCTGGAGAAACACCGGGGAGCTGTTTTTT.

This clonotype was picked up a small number of times. V usage is TRBV4-2 and J usage is TRBJ2-1; 7 bases agree with TRBD2. The ends lost 0 bases at V and 8 bases at J; junction bases unmatched: 7. Germline CDR1 reads LGHNA; CDR2 reads YNFKEQ. CDR3 length: 15 amino acids. CDR3 bases: TGTGCCAGCAGCCAAGATCGGGGGAGGGCCCATGAGCAGTTCTTC. Translation: CASSQDRGRAHEQFF.

This chain links TRBV5-6 with TRBJ1-1; tentatively, D is TRBD1 (6 bases). The CDR3 loop spans 13 amino acids. CDR1 is SGHDT, CDR2 YYEEEE, per germline. With 4 bases removed from V and 4 bases from J, the gap between germline ends came to 11 bases. CDR3 protein: CASSADSGTEAFF. The CDR3 DNA reads as TGTGCCAGCAGCGCGGACAGTGGCACTGAAGCTTTCTTT.

This chain links TRBV5-1 with TRBJ2-7, with D uncertain. Trimming shortened V by 4 bases and J by 2 bases, and 16 bases separated the two germline ends. The CDR3 is 15 amino acids. The germline gives CDR1 SGHRS, CDR2 YFSETQ. CDR3 nucleotide sequence: TGCGCCAGCAGCCCGTTTAGGTACGACGCCTACGAGCAGTACTTC. Its protein product is CASSPFRYDAYEQYF.

The J gene is TRBJ2-7, the V gene TRBV7-2; maybe TRBD1 (6 bases). The closer fit of TRBJ2-4 to the DNA end suggests the J call may be wrong. Germline CDR1 SGHTA, CDR2 FQGNSA. CDR3 length: 14 amino acids. Here the CDR3 reads CASSLGGLKDIQYF. CDR3 nucleotides: TGTGCCAGCAGCTTAGGGGGGCTTAAGGACATTCAGTACTTC.

The rearrangement joins TRBV29-1 to TRBJ1-1, with a weak D call TRBD1 (5 bases). Trimming took off 5 bases at V and 5 bases at J, with 12 bases between the two ends. Germline V gene sequence: CDR1 SQVTM, CDR2 ANQGSEA. The CDR3 is made up of 12 amino acids. Here the CDR3 DNA reads TGCAGCGTTACGGGGCGGGGAACTGAAGCTTTCTTT. This sequence encodes CSVTGRGTEAFF. The variable domain in full, completed from reference TRBV29-1 and TRBJ1-1, reads SAVISQKPSRDICQRGTSLTIQCQVDSQVTMMFWYRQQPGQSLTLIATANQGSEATYESGFVIDKFPISRPNLTFSTLTVSNMSPEDSSIYLCSVTGRGTEAFFGQGTRLTVV.

The chain uses TRBV29-1 and TRBJ2-1, with 8 bases matching TRBD2. From germline, CDR1 is SQVTM and CDR2 ANQGSEA. This CDR3 is built from 11 residues. With 7 bases clipped from V and 13 bases from J, the junction kept 9 bases outside the gene matches. The CDR3 nucleotides are TGCAGCGGAGAAACGGGGGGGGAACAGTTCTTC. This sequence encodes CSGETGGEQFF.